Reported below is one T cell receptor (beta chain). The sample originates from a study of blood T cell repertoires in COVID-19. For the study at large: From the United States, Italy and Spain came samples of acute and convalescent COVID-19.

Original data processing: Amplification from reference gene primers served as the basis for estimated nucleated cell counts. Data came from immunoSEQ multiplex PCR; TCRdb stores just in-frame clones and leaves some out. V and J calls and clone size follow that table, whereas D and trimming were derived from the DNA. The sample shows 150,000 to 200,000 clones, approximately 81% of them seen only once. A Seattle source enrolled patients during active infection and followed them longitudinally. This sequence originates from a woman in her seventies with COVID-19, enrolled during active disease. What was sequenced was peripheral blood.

This CDR3 reads CASSPQGLGEQFF. CDR3 nucleotide sequence: TGTGCCAGCTCACCTCAGGGTCTGGGTGAGCAGTTCTTC. V usage is TRBV18 and J usage is TRBJ2-1, with D maybe TRBD1 (5 bases). The germline gives CDR1 KGHSH, CDR2 LQKENI. The CDR3 has 13 amino acids. Trimming removed 3 bases from V and 9 bases from J, with 12 bases in between. Full variable domain (remainder filled in from reference TRBV18 and TRBJ2-1): NAGVMQNPRHLVRRRGQEARLRCSPMKGHSHVYWYRQLPEEGLKFMVYLQKENIIDESGMPKERFSAEFPKEGPSILRIQQVVRGDSAAYFCASSPQGLGEQFFGPGTRLTVL.